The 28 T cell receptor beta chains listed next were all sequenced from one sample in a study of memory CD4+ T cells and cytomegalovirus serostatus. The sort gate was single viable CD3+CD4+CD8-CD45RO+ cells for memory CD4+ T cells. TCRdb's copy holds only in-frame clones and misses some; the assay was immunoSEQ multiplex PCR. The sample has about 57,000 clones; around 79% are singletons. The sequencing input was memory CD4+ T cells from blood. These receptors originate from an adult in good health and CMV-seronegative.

For the CDR3, the DNA is TGCGCCAGCAGCCCTGGACAGGGGGATAACAATGAGCAGTTCTTC. It translates to CASSPGQGDNNEQFF. V is TRBV5-1 and J is TRBJ2-1, with 10 positions matching TRBD1. V lost 4 bases and J lost 5; bases outside the gene matches: 6. Germline V gives CDR1 SGHRS, CDR2 YFSETQ. This CDR3 contains 15 residues. Drawing the rest from reference TRBV5-1 and TRBJ2-1, the complete variable domain is KAGVTQTPRYLIKTRGQQVTLSCSPISGHRSVSWYQQTPGQGLQFLFEYFSETQRNKGNFPGRFSGRQFSNSRSEMNVSTLELGDSALYLCASSPGQGDNNEQFFGPGTRLTVL.

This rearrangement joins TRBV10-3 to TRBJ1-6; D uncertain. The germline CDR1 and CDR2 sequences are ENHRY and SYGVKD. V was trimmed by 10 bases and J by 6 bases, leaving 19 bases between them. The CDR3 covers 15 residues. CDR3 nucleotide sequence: TGTGCCACCCAATTCCAGGTGGAGGGTAATTCACCCCTCCACTTT. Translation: CATQFQVEGNSPLHF.

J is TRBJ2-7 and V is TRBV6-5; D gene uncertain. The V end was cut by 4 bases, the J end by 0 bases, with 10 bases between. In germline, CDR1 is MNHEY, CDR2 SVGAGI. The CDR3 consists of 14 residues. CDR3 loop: CASSLGGNSYEQYF. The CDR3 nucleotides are TGTGCCAGCAGTTTAGGTGGGAACTCCTACGAGCAGTACTTC.

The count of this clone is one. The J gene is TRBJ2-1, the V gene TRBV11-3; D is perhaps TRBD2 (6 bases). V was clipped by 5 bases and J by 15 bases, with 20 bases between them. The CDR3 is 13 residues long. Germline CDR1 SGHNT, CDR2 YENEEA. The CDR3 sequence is CASSVSGTAKRFF. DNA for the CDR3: TGTGCCAGCAGCGTCTCCGGGACTGCCAAGCGGTTCTTC.

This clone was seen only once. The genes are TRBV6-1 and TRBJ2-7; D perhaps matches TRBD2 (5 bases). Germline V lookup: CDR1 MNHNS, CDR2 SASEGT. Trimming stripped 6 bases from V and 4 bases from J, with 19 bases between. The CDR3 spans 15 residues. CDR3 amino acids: CASSEGSLPWYEQYF. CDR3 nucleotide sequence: TGTGCCAGCAGCGAGGGTAGTTTGCCATGGTACGAGCAGTACTTC.

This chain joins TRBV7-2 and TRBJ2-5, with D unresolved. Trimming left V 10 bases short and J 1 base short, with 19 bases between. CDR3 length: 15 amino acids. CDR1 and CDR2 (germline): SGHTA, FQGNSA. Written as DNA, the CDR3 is TGTGCCACCCCAGTTCCAGCCCCATTCCAAGAGACCCAGTACTTC. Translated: CATPVPAPFQETQYF.

Here the CDR3 DNA reads TGTGCCAGCAGGGCGGGGGTAAGCCCCGGGGAGCTGTTTTTT. Its protein is CASRAGVSPGELFF. The V call is TRBV2, the J call TRBJ2-2; 7 bases line up with TRBD2. The CDR3 is 14 residues long. Trimming cost V 6 bases and J 6 bases; bases outside gene matches: 7. Germline CDR1 reads SNHLY; CDR2 reads FYNNEI.

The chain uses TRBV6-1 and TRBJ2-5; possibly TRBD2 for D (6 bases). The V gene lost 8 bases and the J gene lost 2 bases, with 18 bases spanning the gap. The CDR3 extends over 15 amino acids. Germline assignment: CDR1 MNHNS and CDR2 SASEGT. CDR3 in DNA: TGTGCCAGCGTCGGTTCCGCTAGCGCACAAGAGACCCAGTACTTC. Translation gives CASVGSASAQETQYF.

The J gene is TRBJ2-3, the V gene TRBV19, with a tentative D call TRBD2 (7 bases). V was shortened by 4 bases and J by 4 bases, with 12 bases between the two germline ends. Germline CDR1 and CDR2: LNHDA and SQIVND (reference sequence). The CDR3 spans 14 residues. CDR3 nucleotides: TGTGCCAGTAGTAACGGGGGGCTCGCAGATACGCAGTATTTT. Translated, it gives CASSNGGLADTQYF.

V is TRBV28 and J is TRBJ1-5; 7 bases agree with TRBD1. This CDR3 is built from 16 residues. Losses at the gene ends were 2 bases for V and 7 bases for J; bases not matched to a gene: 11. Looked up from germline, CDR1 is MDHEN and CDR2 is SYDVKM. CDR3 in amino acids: CASSLTGDSFSQPQHF. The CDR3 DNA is TGTGCCAGCAGTTTAACAGGGGATTCGTTTAGCCAGCCCCAGCATTTT.

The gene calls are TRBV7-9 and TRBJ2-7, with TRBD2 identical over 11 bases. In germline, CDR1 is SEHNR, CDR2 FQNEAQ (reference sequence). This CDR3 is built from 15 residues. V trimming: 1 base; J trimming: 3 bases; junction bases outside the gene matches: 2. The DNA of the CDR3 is TGTGCCAGCAGCTTAGTTAGCGGGAGGGTCTACGAGCAGTACTTC. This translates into CASSLVSGRVYEQYF.

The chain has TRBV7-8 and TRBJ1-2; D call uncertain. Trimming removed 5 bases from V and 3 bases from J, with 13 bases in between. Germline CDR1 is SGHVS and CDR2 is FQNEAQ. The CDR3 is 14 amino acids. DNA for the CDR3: TGTGCCAGCAGCCCTACGAATAGGGACTATGGCTACACCTTC. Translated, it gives CASSPTNRDYGYTF.

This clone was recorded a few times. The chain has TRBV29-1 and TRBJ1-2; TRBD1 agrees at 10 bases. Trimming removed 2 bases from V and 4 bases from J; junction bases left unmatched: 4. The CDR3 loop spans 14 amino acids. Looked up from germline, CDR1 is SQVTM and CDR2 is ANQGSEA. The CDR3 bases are TGCAGCGTTGAAAGGGACAGGGGAGGCTATGGCTACACCTTC. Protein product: CSVERDRGGYGYTF. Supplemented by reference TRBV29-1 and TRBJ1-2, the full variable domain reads SAVISQKPSRDICQRGTSLTIQCQVDSQVTMMFWYRQQPGQSLTLIATANQGSEATYESGFVIDKFPISRPNLTFSTLTVSNMSPEDSSIYLCSVERDRGGYGYTFGSGTRLTVV.

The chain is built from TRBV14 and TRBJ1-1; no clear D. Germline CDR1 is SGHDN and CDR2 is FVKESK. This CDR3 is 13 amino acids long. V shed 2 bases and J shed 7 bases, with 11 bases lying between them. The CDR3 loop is CASSQKFRGEAFF. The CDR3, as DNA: TGTGCCAGCAGCCAAAAATTCCGGGGTGAAGCTTTCTTT.

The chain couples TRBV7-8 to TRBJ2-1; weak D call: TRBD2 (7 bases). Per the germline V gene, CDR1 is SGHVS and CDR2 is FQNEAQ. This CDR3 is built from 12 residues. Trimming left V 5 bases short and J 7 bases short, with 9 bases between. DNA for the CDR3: TGTGCCAGCAGCGGGAGGGGGAATGAGCAGTTCTTC. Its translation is CASSGRGNEQFF.

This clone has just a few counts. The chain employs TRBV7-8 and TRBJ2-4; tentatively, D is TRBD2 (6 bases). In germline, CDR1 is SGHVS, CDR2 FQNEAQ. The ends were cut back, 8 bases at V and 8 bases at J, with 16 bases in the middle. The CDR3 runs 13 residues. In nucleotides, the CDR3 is TGTGCCAGCGCGACCGGGGGTACGGACATTCAGTACTTC. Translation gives CASATGGTDIQYF.

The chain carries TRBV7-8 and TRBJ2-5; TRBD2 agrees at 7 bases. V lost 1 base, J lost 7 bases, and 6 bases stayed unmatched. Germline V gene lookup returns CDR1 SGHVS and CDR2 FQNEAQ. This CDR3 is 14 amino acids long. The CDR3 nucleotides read TGTGCCAGCAGCTTAGAAGCGGGGCATGGGACCCAGTACTTC. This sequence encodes CASSLEAGHGTQYF.

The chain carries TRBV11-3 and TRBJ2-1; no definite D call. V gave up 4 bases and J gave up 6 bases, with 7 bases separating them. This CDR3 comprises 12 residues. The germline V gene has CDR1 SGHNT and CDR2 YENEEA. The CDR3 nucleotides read TGTGCCAGCAGCTCGACAATCAATGAGCAGTTCTTC. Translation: CASSSTINEQFF.

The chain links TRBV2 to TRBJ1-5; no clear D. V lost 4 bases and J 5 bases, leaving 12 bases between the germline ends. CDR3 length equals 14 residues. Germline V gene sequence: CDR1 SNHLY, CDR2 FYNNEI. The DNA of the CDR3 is TGTGCCAGCAGTGGAGGGTCTCGCTATCAGCCCCAGCATTTT. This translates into CASSGGSRYQPQHF.

The CDR3 sequence is CASSASHFNTDTQYF. In DNA form, the CDR3 reads TGTGCCAGCAGTGCCTCTCACTTCAACACAGATACGCAGTATTTT. V and J are TRBV28 and TRBJ2-3; the D is unclear. Germline-derived CDR1 and CDR2 are MDHEN and SYDVKM. V was pared by 5 bases and J by 2 bases, with 14 bases between. CDR3 length equals 15 residues.

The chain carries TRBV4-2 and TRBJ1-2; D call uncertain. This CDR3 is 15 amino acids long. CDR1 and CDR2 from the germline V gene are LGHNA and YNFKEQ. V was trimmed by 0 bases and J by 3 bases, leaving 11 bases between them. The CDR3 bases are TGTGCCAGCAGCCAAGATATAGCGGGAGACTATGGCTACACCTTC. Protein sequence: CASSQDIAGDYGYTF.

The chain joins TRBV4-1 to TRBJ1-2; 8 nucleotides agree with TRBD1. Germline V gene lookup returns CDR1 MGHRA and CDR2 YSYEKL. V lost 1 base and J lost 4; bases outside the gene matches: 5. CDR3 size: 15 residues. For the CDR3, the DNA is TGCGCCAGCAGCCAAGTGACAGGGGCCCTCTATGGCTACACCTTC. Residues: CASSQVTGALYGYTF.

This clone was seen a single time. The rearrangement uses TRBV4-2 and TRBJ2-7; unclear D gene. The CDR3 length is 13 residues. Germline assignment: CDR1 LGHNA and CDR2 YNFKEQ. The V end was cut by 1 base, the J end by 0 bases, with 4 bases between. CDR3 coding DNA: TGTGCCAGCAGCCAAGGGGTCTCCTACGAGCAGTACTTC. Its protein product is CASSQGVSYEQYF.

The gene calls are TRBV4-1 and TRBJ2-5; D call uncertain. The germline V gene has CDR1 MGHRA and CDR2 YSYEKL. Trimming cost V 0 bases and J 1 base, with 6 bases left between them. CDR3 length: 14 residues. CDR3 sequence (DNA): TGCGCCAGCAGCCAAGATTTCAGCCAAGAGACCCAGTACTTC. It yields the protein CASSQDFSQETQYF.

CDR3 loop: CASTRTGHTEAFF. In DNA, the CDR3 is TGTGCCAGTACACGGACAGGGCACACTGAAGCTTTCTTT. The chain is built from TRBV19 and TRBJ1-1; 8 positions match TRBD1. Germline CDR1 LNHDA, CDR2 SQIVND (reference sequence). CDR3 length: 13 amino acids. J lost 3 bases, V lost 7 bases, and 4 bases had no gene match.

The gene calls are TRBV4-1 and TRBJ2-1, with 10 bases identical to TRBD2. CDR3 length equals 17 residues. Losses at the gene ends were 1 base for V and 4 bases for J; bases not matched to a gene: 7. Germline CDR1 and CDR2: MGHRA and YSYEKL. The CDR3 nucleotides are TGCGCCAGCAGCCAAGGTACGCTAGCGGGGGCATACAATGAGCAGTTCTTC. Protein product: CASSQGTLAGAYNEQFF.

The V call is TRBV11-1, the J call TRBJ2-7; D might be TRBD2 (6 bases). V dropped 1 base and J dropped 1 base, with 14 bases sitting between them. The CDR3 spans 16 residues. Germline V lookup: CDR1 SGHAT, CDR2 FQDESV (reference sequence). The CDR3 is CASSLGIAVKSYEQYF. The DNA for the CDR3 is TGTGCCAGCAGCTTAGGAATAGCGGTGAAGTCCTACGAGCAGTACTTC.

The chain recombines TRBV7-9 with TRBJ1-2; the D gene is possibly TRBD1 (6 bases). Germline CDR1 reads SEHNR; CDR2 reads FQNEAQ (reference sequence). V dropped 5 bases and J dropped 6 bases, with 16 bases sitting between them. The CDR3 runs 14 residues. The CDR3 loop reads CASSQTTGIHGYTF. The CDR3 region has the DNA TGTGCCAGCAGCCAGACCACAGGGATTCATGGCTACACCTTC.